This T cell receptor (beta chain) was obtained from a study of T-cell memory formation after mild COVID-19. Across the whole study: There were largely donor-specific TCR clusters. Study-level results: Later expanders leaned CD4+, whereas day 15 to 85 contracting clones were balanced CD4/CD8. Memory cells collected pre-infection included some clones that later responded, suggesting cross-reactive memory joined. Contracting clones localized mainly to CM and EM when CD4+ and mainly to EMRA when CD8+.

This CDR3 has 15 residues. CDR1 is KGHDR, CDR2 SFDVKD, per germline. The V end lost 4 bases, the J end lost 2 bases, and 12 bases lay between the germline ends. The table lists this clonotype with a few counts. Its specificity is not known. TCRdb analysed the 5' RACE reads with MiXCR anew, one entry per CDR3 protein. The sample carries about 150,000 distinct CDR3 sequences, 25% recorded once. This sequence joins TRBV24-1 and TRBJ2-3; D possibly corresponds to TRBD2 (6 bases). Sequencing was carried out using PBMCs or a T cell subset sorted from them (not recorded which). This clonotype was sampled from an adult woman who had mild COVID-19 (a few samples of this study predate the infection). Cell type and time point are not known. The CDR3 sequence is CATSEVGGNTDTQYF. CDR3 nucleotides: TGTGCCACCAGTGAAGTGGGCGGGAACACAGATACGCAGTATTTT.